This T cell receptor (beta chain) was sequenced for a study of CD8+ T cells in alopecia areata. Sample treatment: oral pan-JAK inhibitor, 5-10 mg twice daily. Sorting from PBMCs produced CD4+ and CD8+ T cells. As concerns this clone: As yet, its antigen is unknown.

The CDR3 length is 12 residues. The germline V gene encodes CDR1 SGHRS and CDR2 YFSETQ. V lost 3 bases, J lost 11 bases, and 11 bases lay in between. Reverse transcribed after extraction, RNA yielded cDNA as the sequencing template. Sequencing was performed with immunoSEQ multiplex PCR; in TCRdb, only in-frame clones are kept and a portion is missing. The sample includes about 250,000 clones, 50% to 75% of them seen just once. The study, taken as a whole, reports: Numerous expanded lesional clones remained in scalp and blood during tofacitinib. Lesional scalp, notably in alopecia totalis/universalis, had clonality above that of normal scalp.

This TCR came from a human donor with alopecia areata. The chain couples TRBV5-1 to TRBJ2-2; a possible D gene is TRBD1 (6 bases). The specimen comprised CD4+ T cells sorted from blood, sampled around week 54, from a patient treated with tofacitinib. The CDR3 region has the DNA TGCGCCAGCAGCTCCTCAGGGGTAGAGCTGTTTTTT. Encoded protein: CASSSSGVELFF.